This T cell receptor beta chain was retrieved from a study of cytomegalovirus exposure and HLA in healthy donors. Study overall: Early on, a data release was issued that held 80 million or so unique TCRs from HLA-typed donors.

The CDR3 is made up of 17 amino acids. The germline V gene encodes CDR1 MDHEN and CDR2 SYDVKM. V was pared by 5 bases and J by 4 bases, with 15 bases of the junction left unmatched. This PCR relied on a set of 60 Vbeta primers and 13 Jbeta primers. Sequenced by immunoSEQ multiplex PCR; TCRdb stores in-frame clones only, minus some. Of roughly 130,000 clones listed, 79% are singletons. Healthy bone marrow donors made up the cohort. At sampling all donors were nominally healthy, likely with unrecorded immune exposures. The sequence derives from a man aged 18 to 30 in good health and CMV-seronegative. The chain links TRBV28 to TRBJ2-5, with TRBD1 matching over 8 bases. The specimen sequenced was PBMCs. CDR3 DNA: TGTGCCAGCAGTCCTAAGGGGCGGACAGGGTTCGGAGAGACCCAGTACTTC. This codes for CASSPKGRTGFGETQYF. The full variable domain, with the rest looked up from reference TRBV28 and TRBJ2-5, is DVKVTQSSRYLVKRTGEKVFLECVQDMDHENMFWYRQDPGLGLRLIYFSYDVKMKEKGDIPEGYSVSREKKERFSLILESASTNQTSMYLCASSPKGRTGFGETQYFGPGTRLLVL.